A single sample is the source of the 2 T cell receptor beta chains below, sequenced in a study of regulatory T cells in long-lasting Graves disease. Sample time point: newly diagnosed GD, antithyroid drugs for less than 3 months. From RNA extracted from PBMCs, the TCR library was made. Researchers made TCR beta libraries by using iRepertoire HTBI primers and running Arm-PCR on CDR3 regions. One entry per CDR3 protein, called by TCRdb with MiXCR from the multiplex PCR reads. The sample lists approximately 390,000 distinct CDR3 sequences; about 16% were seen once. The same sample was also studied in work on T cells in Graves' hyperthyroidism and ophthalmopathy.

The source was peripheral blood mononuclear cells (PBMCs), collected at new diagnosis, from a patient treated with antithyroid drugs. The receptors were gathered from a woman under 30 with Graves disease.

This clonotype was recorded many times. This chain joins TRBV5-1 and TRBJ2-2; possible D gene TRBD1, 6 bases. This CDR3 has 13 residues. The germline V gene encodes CDR1 SGHRS and CDR2 YFSETQ. The V end lost 7 bases, the J end lost 4 bases, and 11 bases lay between the germline ends. The CDR3 reads CASLGGRTGELFF. The CDR3 region has the DNA TGCGCCAGCTTAGGGGGTCGCACCGGGGAGCTGTTTTTT.

V usage is TRBV4-2 and J usage is TRBJ2-1; D gene unclear. Germline CDR1 and CDR2: LGHNA and YNFKEQ. The CDR3 covers 13 residues. V gave up 6 bases and J gave up 4 bases, with 10 bases separating them. The CDR3 spells CASRNTQYNEQFF. As DNA, the CDR3 is TGTGCCAGCAGAAACACCCAGTACAATGAGCAGTTCTTC.